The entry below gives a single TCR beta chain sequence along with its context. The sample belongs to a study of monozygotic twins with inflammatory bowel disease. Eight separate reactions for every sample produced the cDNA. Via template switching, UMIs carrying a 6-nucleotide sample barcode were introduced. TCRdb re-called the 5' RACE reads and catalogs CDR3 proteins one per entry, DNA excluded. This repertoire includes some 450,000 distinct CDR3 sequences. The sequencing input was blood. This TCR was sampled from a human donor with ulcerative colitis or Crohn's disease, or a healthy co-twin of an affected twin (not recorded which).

The CDR3 is CASSRGGFQPQHF. V and J are TRBV12-3 or TRBV12-4 and TRBJ1-5; there is no DNA to check the TCRdb D call of TRBD1. The length of the CDR3 is 13 residues.